The 24 T cell receptor beta chains below were found in one sample sequenced in a study of cytomegalovirus exposure and HLA in healthy donors. 60 Vbeta and 13 Jbeta primers were used in PCR. Sequencing used immunoSEQ multiplex PCR; TCRdb keeps in-frame clones, though not all of them. The profile covers over 110,000 clones, with 82% appearing a single time and approximately 2.4% taken by the ten largest. Material: PBMCs. These receptors were obtained from a male donor in good health and CMV-seronegative.

The rearrangement links TRBV11-2 to TRBJ1-1; 8 bases agree with TRBD1. J gave up 4 bases and V 5 bases, and 3 bases lay outside the gene matches. The length of the CDR3 is 13 residues. Germline values: CDR1 SGHAT, CDR2 FQNNGV. CDR3 sequence reads: CASSPTGATEAFF. Written as DNA, the CDR3 is TGTGCCAGCAGCCCGACAGGGGCCACTGAAGCTTTCTTT.

This chain connects TRBV27 to TRBJ1-3; D call uncertain. CDR1 and CDR2 from the germline V gene are MNHEY and SMNVEV (reference sequence). The CDR3 has 13 residues. The V gene lost 5 bases and the J gene lost 4 bases, with 9 bases spanning the gap. CDR3 sequence (DNA): TGTGCCAGCAGTCCCCTACAGGGAAACACCATATATTTT. Translation: CASSPLQGNTIYF.

The genes are TRBV20-1 and TRBJ1-2, with D maybe TRBD1 (6 bases). Germline CDR1 is DFQATT and CDR2 is SNEGSKA (reference sequence). The CDR3 consists of 11 residues. CDR3 residues: CSIQGNYGYTF. The DNA of the CDR3 is TGCAGCATTCAGGGGAACTATGGCTACACCTTC.

This clone was seen only once. The chain is built from TRBV10-2 and TRBJ1-4, with TRBD1 identical over 7 bases. Germline CDR1 and CDR2: WSHSY and SAAADI. The ends lost 6 bases at V and 2 bases at J; junction bases unmatched: 3. This CDR3 has 14 residues. This CDR3 is CASRQGRTNEKLFF. As DNA, the CDR3 is TGCGCCAGCAGACAGGGGAGGACTAATGAAAAACTGTTTTTT.

This chain joins TRBV30 and TRBJ2-4; D might be TRBD1 (5 bases). Germline values: CDR1 GTSNPN, CDR2 SVGIG (reference sequence). V lost 0 bases, J lost 7 bases, and 10 bases lay in between. This CDR3 has 13 residues. CDR3 in amino acids: CAWSVLAGNIQYF. The CDR3 DNA reads as TGTGCCTGGAGTGTATTGGCAGGGAACATTCAGTACTTC.

The rearrangement joins TRBV14 to TRBJ1-4; D perhaps matches TRBD1 (6 bases). The CDR3 spans 17 residues. Germline V gives CDR1 SGHDN, CDR2 FVKESK. V lost 1 base, J lost 10 bases, and 22 bases lay in between. CDR3 DNA: TGTGCCAGCAGCCAAGCATTGCCTTCGTCGGGGGGCGGAAAACTGTTTTTT. It codes for CASSQALPSSGGGKLFF. The whole variable domain, remainder taken from reference TRBV14 and TRBJ1-4, is EAGVTQFPSHSVIEKGQTVTLRCDPISGHDNLYWYRRVMGKEIKFLLHFVKESKQDESGMPNNRFLAERTGGTYSTLKVQPAELEDSGVYFCASSQALPSSGGGKLFFGSGTQLSVL.

The rearrangement uses TRBV4-3 and TRBJ2-5; no reliable D call. Germline V gene sequence: CDR1 LGHNA, CDR2 YSLEER. This CDR3 comprises 15 residues. V gave up 5 bases and J gave up 0 bases, with 13 bases separating them. CDR3 nucleotides: TGCGCCAGCAGCGACAAGGTAACGGACCAAGAGACCCAGTACTTC. Protein: CASSDKVTDQETQYF.

The rearrangement joins TRBV5-6 to TRBJ2-3, with TRBD2 matching over 7 bases. Germline CDR1 SGHDT, CDR2 YYEEEE. Losses at the gene ends were 1 base for V and 4 bases for J; bases not matched to a gene: 6. This CDR3 is built from 15 residues. CDR3: CASSLTGGPPDTQYF. Written as DNA, the CDR3 is TGTGCCAGCAGCTTGACGGGAGGTCCGCCAGATACGCAGTATTTT. Supplemented by reference TRBV5-6 and TRBJ2-3, the full variable domain reads DAGVTQSPTHLIKTRGQQVTLRCSPKSGHDTVSWYQQALGQGPQFIFQYYEEEERQRGNFPDRFSGHQFPNYSSELNVNALLLGDSALYLCASSLTGGPPDTQYFGPGTRLTVL.

This chain joins TRBV13 and TRBJ2-3; TRBD2 matches 11 bases. V lost 3 bases and J lost 5; bases outside the gene matches: 7. Germline CDR1 reads PRHDT; CDR2 reads FYEKMQ (reference sequence). This CDR3 comprises 16 residues. CDR3 amino acids: CASSLGTSGWKDTQYF. DNA for the CDR3: TGTGCCAGCAGCTTGGGGACTAGCGGATGGAAAGATACGCAGTATTTT.

The chain couples TRBV18 to TRBJ2-1; the D gene is possibly TRBD2 (5 bases). Trimming removed 4 bases at V and 1 base at J, with 14 bases between. The CDR3 has 16 residues. In germline, CDR1 is KGHSH, CDR2 LQKENI. The CDR3 region is CASSRMAGSSYNEQFF. CDR3 DNA: TGTGCCAGCTCACGTATGGCGGGCTCATCCTACAATGAGCAGTTCTTC.

The chain links TRBV6-1 to TRBJ2-7; 9 nucleotides line up with TRBD1. This CDR3 contains 14 residues. With 6 bases clipped from V and 2 bases from J, the junction kept 5 bases outside the gene matches. Germline CDR1 is MNHNS and CDR2 is SASEGT. This CDR3 reads CASRGQGPPYEQYF. CDR3 sequence (DNA): TGTGCCAGCAGGGGACAGGGTCCCCCCTACGAGCAGTACTTC.

V gene TRBV19 combines with J gene TRBJ1-2; 8 nucleotides line up with TRBD1. The V segment lost 5 bases and the J segment 0 bases; nucleotides outside the gene matches: 5. Germline values: CDR1 LNHDA, CDR2 SQIVND (reference sequence). The length of the CDR3 is 15 residues. This CDR3 is CASSLGTGTNYGYTF. DNA of the CDR3: TGTGCCAGTAGTCTCGGGACAGGAACTAACTATGGCTACACCTTC. Filled out from reference TRBV19 and TRBJ1-2, the complete variable domain reads DGGITQSPKYLFRKEGQNVTLSCEQNLNHDAMYWYRQDPGQGLRLIYYSQIVNDFQKGDIAEGYSVSREKKESFPLTVTSAQKNPTAFYLCASSLGTGTNYGYTFGSGTRLTVV.

The chain has TRBV2 and TRBJ2-5; 13 bases fit TRBD2. TRBJ2-7 matches the DNA end more closely, so the J call is doubtful. The germline CDR1 and CDR2 sequences are SNHLY and FYNNEI. The CDR3 runs 14 residues. Written as DNA, the CDR3 is TGTGCCAGCACCGGACTAGCGGGAGACTACGAGCAGTACTTC. This gives the protein CASTGLAGDYEQYF.

V usage is TRBV7-9 and J usage is TRBJ2-1; D is perhaps TRBD1 (6 bases). V was clipped by 5 bases and J by 6 bases, with 8 bases between them. Germline CDR1 and CDR2: SEHNR and FQNEAQ (reference sequence). This CDR3 has 12 amino acids. CDR3 nucleotides: TGTGCCAGCAGCAAAGGGGGCAATGAGCAGTTCTTC. It translates to CASSKGGNEQFF.

The chain carries TRBV27 and TRBJ2-1; 11 bases are shared with TRBD2. Germline trimming cut 6 bases from V and 5 bases from J; bases unmatched to any gene: 6. The CDR3 covers 15 residues. The germline V gene has CDR1 MNHEY and CDR2 SMNVEV (reference sequence). In DNA form, the CDR3 reads TGTGCCAGCAGGGGGCTAGCGGGAGGCCACAATGAGCAGTTCTTC. This encodes CASRGLAGGHNEQFF.

The V gene is TRBV9, the J gene TRBJ2-2, with 8 bases lining up with TRBD2. Germline V lookup: CDR1 SGDLS, CDR2 YYNGEE. V shed 4 bases and J 2 bases; nucleotides not matched to a gene: 7. The CDR3 extends over 16 amino acids. In DNA, the CDR3 is TGTGCCAGCAGCATGAGCGGGAGAGGTAACACCGGGGAGCTGTTTTTT. Amino acid sequence: CASSMSGRGNTGELFF.

The rearrangement links TRBV5-4 to TRBJ2-5; TRBD1 is a possible D gene (5 bases). The end of the DNA aligns better with TRBJ2-7, so the J call may be wrong. The CDR3 is 12 amino acids. Germline-derived CDR1 and CDR2 are SGHNT and YYREEE (reference sequence). CDR3 DNA sequence: TGTGCCAGCAGCTTGGAAGGGGTCGAGCAGTACTTC. Encoded protein: CASSLEGVEQYF.

This clone was observed a handful of times. V gene TRBV28 combines with J gene TRBJ1-3, with no clear D. This CDR3 has 15 amino acids. Trimming removed 6 bases from V and 2 bases from J, with 14 bases in between. Looked up from germline, CDR1 is MDHEN and CDR2 is SYDVKM. CDR3 region: CASRHFLRTGNTIYF. CDR3 sequence (DNA): TGTGCCAGCAGGCATTTCCTAAGAACTGGAAACACCATATATTTT.

The gene calls are TRBV30 and TRBJ2-7, with TRBD2 matching 8 bases. The J segment lost 7 bases and the V segment lost 6 bases, leaving 8 bases of the junction unmatched. The CDR3 runs to 12 residues. Germline lookup yields CDR1 GTSNPN and CDR2 SVGIG (reference sequence). CDR3: CACRSGSNEQYF. The CDR3 coding sequence is TGTGCCTGTCGAAGCGGGAGCAATGAGCAGTACTTC. Filled out from reference TRBV30 and TRBJ2-7, the complete variable domain reads SQTIHQWPATLVQPVGSPLSLECTVEGTSNPNLYWYRQAAGRGLQLLFYSVGIGQISSEVPQNLSASRPQDRQFILSSKKLLLSDSGFYLCACRSGSNEQYFGPGTRLTVT.

This rearrangement joins TRBV5-5 to TRBJ1-3; D unclear. The germline V and J ends were trimmed by 0 bases and 8 bases, with 15 bases remaining between them. The CDR3 length is 15 residues. Germline V CDR1 and CDR2: SGHKS, YYEKEE (reference sequence). The CDR3 sequence: CASSLGPGKIDTIYF. CDR3 nucleotides: TGTGCCAGCAGCTTGGGTCCCGGGAAGATAGACACCATATATTTT.

The J gene is TRBJ1-5, the V gene TRBV5-8; D gene ambiguous. The CDR3 has 15 residues. V dropped 2 bases and J dropped 1 base, with 10 bases sitting between them. Looked up from germline, CDR1 is SGHTS and CDR2 is YDEGEE. The CDR3 region is CASSFTVLSNQPQHF. The CDR3 DNA sequence: TGTGCCAGCAGCTTCACTGTCCTGAGCAATCAGCCCCAGCATTTT.

The chain combines TRBV5-8 with TRBJ2-5; 9 nucleotides align to TRBD1. The CDR3 extends over 15 amino acids. V shed 3 bases, J shed 4 bases, and the junction held 7 bases outside the gene matches. Germline values: CDR1 SGHTS, CDR2 YDEGEE. The CDR3 sequence: CASSSGQGKRETQYF. In DNA, the CDR3 is TGTGCCAGCAGCTCCGGACAGGGGAAGAGAGAGACCCAGTACTTC.

V usage is TRBV10-2 and J usage is TRBJ2-7; 8 bases match TRBD2. CDR1 is WSHSY, CDR2 SAAADI, per germline. The CDR3 covers 16 residues. The V gene end was trimmed by 6 bases and the J gene end by 0 bases; junction bases not matched to a gene: 10. The CDR3 here is CASRSLTGGPSYEQYF. The CDR3 nucleotides read TGCGCCAGCAGATCACTAACGGGAGGGCCCTCCTACGAGCAGTACTTC.

The V call is TRBV10-3, the J call TRBJ2-5, with 13 bases fitting TRBD2. The DNA end favors TRBJ2-7, so the J call may be wrong. This CDR3 region has 14 residues. Germline V gene sequence: CDR1 ENHRY, CDR2 SYGVKD. The CDR3 sequence is CATQAGTSGDEQYF. The CDR3 nucleotides read TGTGCCACACAAGCCGGGACTAGCGGGGACGAGCAGTACTTC.